A single sample gave rise to the 13 T cell receptor beta chains below, sequenced in a study of shared clonotypes between healthy human individuals. Sequenced by immunoSEQ multiplex PCR; TCRdb stores in-frame clones only, minus some. Of hundreds of thousands of clones in the sample, roughly 83% are singletons; the top ten hold roughly an eighth. Source material: PBMCs. These receptors all come from a woman aged 40 to 50 in good health. Some clones in this sample may be carry-over from other donors' samples.

J is TRBJ2-7 and V is TRBV19, with D maybe TRBD1 (5 bases). Deletions cut 4 bases from V and 3 bases from J, with 13 bases between. CDR1 is LNHDA and CDR2 is SQIVND in the germline V gene (reference sequence). The CDR3 runs to 14 residues. The CDR3 loop is CASSNQGVSYEQYF. Written as DNA, the CDR3 is TGTGCCAGTAGTAACCAGGGTGTCAGCTACGAGCAGTACTTC.

The chain combines TRBV7-2 with TRBJ2-7; 11 nucleotides line up with TRBD1. Germline V CDR1 and CDR2: SGHTA, FQGNSA. The CDR3 length is 15 residues. V gave up 5 bases and J gave up 7 bases; unmatched junction bases: 10. The CDR3: CASSQSGQGGEEQYF. The DNA of the CDR3 is TGTGCCAGCAGCCAATCGGGACAGGGGGGCGAAGAGCAGTACTTC.

This clone was observed a single time. The CDR3 region is CASSQRDRDTGELFF. DNA of the CDR3: TGCGCCAGCAGCCAGAGGGACAGGGACACCGGGGAGCTGTTTTTT. The V call is TRBV4-3, the J call TRBJ2-2, with 9 nucleotides matching TRBD1. Germline loops: CDR1 LGHNA, CDR2 YSLEER. This CDR3 is 15 amino acids long. V dropped 3 bases and J dropped 3; count of bases not matched to a gene: 2.

The chain employs TRBV7-6 and TRBJ1-1; TRBD1 matches 8 bases. The CDR3 runs 13 residues. Germline V gene data show CDR1 as SGHVS and CDR2 as FNYEAQ. J lost 4 bases, V lost 3 bases, and 1 base had no gene match. The CDR3 protein is CASSFTGGTEAFF. CDR3 bases: TGTGCCAGCAGCTTTACAGGGGGCACTGAAGCTTTCTTT.

The CDR3 here is CASSPQGGRTDTQYF. For the CDR3, the DNA is TGTGCCAGCAGCCCGCAGGGGGGTCGCACAGATACGCAGTATTTT. The rearrangement uses TRBV11-2 and TRBJ2-3; a possible D gene is TRBD1 (7 bases). The germline V gene encodes CDR1 SGHAT and CDR2 FQNNGV. V was clipped by 5 bases and J by 1 base, with 13 bases between them. The CDR3 totals 15 residues.

With regard to this clone: The junction does not match germline at one end; this may be a read error. The rearrangement links TRBV19 to TRBJ2-7; D remains ambiguous. This CDR3 has 13 residues. The germline V gene encodes CDR1 LNHDA and CDR2 SQIVND (reference sequence). For the CDR3, the DNA is TGTGCCAGTAGTATGCTAGTCTCCCACGAGCAGTACTTC. This codes for CASSMLVSHEQYF.

V and J are TRBV30 and TRBJ2-3; D is unclear. Germline-derived CDR1 and CDR2 are GTSNPN and SVGIG (reference sequence). CDR3 length equals 12 residues. This chain's CDR3 is CAQSDQADTQYF. Here the CDR3 DNA reads TGTGCTCAAAGCGACCAGGCAGATACGCAGTATTTT.

The chain employs TRBV2 and TRBJ1-6; 9 positions agree with TRBD1. With V trimmed by 5 bases and J by 14 bases, 7 bases remained unmatched. Per the germline V gene, CDR1 is SNHLY and CDR2 is FYNNEI. CDR3 length: 13 residues. The CDR3 coding sequence is TGTGCCAGCAGTCCGCGACAGGGGGAAACCCTCCACTTT. Translation gives CASSPRQGETLHF. The whole variable domain, filled in from reference TRBV2 and TRBJ1-6, reads EPEVTQTPSHQVTQMGQEVILRCVPISNHLYFYWYRQILGQKVEFLVSFYNNEISEKSEIFDDQFSVERPDGSNFTLKIRSTKLEDSAMYFCASSPRQGETLHFGNGTRLTVT.

This clone was counted a single time. The rearrangement links TRBV5-1 to TRBJ1-1; weak D call: TRBD1 (5 bases). Germline lookup yields CDR1 SGHRS and CDR2 YFSETQ. Trimming took 0 bases from V and 6 from J, leaving 12 bases between them. This CDR3 has 14 amino acids. CDR3 nucleotide sequence: TGCGCCAGCAGCTTGGGGCAGGGCGGCTCTGAAGCTTTCTTT. It is translated as CASSLGQGGSEAFF.

The gene calls are TRBV5-1 and TRBJ2-7; D remains ambiguous. Trimming removed 2 bases at V and 2 bases at J, with 14 bases between. The germline V gene has CDR1 SGHRS and CDR2 YFSETQ. The CDR3 spans 15 residues. Written as DNA, the CDR3 is TGCGCCAGCAGCTTATCAGGTTCCTTCACCTACGAGCAGTACTTC. The encoded protein is CASSLSGSFTYEQYF.

V and J are TRBV29-1 and TRBJ1-2; TRBD1 matches 9 bases. The CDR3 runs 11 residues. Per the germline V gene, CDR1 is SQVTM and CDR2 is ANQGSEA. CDR3 nucleotide sequence: TGCAGTGGGGGACAGGGCGGGGGCTACACCTTC. Translation gives CSGGQGGGYTF.

CDR3 residues: CASSYSGPSGDEQYF. In nucleotides, the CDR3 is TGTGCCAGCAGCTATTCGGGCCCTTCAGGGGACGAGCAGTACTTC. The chain has TRBV6-5 and TRBJ2-7, with D perhaps TRBD1 (6 bases). V lost 6 bases and J 5 bases, leaving 20 bases between the germline ends. This CDR3 has 15 residues. Per germline, CDR1 MNHEY and CDR2 SVGAGI.

This clone was seen a handful of times. The V and J genes are TRBV7-2 and TRBJ1-2, with D maybe TRBD1 (5 bases). The V gene's germline CDR1 is SGHTA and CDR2 FQGNSA. V was trimmed by 0 bases and J by 0 bases, leaving 11 bases between them. The CDR3 loop spans 16 amino acids. The CDR3 loop is CASSLAGGVANYGYTF. The CDR3 DNA reads as TGTGCCAGCAGCTTAGCGGGGGGGGTAGCTAACTATGGCTACACCTTC.